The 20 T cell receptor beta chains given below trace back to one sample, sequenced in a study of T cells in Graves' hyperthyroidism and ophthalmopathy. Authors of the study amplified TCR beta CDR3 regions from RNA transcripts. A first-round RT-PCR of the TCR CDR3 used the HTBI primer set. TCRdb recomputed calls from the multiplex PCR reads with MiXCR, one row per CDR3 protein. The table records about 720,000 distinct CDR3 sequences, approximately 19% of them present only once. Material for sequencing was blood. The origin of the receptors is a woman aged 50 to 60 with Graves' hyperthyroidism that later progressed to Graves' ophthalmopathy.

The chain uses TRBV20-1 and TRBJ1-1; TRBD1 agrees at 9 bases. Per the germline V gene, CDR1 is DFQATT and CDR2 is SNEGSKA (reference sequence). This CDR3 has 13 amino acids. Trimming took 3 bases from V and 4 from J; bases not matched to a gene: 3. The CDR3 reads CSARRDRATEAFF. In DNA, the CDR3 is TGCAGTGCTAGGCGGGACAGGGCCACTGAAGCTTTCTTT.

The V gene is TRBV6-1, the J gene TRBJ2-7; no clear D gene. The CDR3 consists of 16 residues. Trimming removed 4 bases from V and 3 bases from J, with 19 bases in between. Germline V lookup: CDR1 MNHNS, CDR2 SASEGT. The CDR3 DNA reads TGTGCCAGCAGTGTTATGTTGCCCATAAAGGGCTACGAGCAGTACTTC. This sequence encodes CASSVMLPIKGYEQYF.

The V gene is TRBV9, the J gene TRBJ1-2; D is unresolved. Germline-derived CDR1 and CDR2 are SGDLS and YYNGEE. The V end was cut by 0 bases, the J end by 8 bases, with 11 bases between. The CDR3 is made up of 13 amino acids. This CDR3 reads CASSVGVNWGYTF. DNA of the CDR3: TGTGCCAGCAGCGTAGGAGTGAACTGGGGCTACACCTTC.

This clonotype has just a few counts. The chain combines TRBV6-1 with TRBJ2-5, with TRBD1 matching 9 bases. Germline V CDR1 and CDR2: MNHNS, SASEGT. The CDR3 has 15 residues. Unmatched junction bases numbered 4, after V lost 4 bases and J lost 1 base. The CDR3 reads CASSVDRGGQETQYF. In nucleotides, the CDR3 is TGTGCCAGCAGTGTGGACAGGGGTGGCCAAGAGACCCAGTACTTC.

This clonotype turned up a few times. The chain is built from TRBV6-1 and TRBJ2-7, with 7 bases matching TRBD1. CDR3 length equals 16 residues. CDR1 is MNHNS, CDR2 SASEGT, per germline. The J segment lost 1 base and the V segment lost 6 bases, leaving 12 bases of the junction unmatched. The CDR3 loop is CASRRAPGQNSYEQYF. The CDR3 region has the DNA TGTGCCAGCAGGCGGGCTCCGGGACAGAATTCCTACGAGCAGTACTTC.

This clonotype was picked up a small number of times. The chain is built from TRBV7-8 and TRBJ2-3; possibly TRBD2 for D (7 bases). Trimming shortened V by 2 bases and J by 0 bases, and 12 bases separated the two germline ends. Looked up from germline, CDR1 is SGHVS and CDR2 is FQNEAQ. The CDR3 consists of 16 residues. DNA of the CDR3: TGTGCCAGCAGCTTAATCGGGGGGCTCAGCACAGATACGCAGTATTTT. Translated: CASSLIGGLSTDTQYF. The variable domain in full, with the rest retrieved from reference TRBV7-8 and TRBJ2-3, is GAGVSQSPRYKVAKRGQDVALRCDPISGHVSLFWYQQALGQGPEFLTYFQNEAQLDKSGLPSDRFFAERPEGSVSTLKIQRTQQEDSAVYLCASSLIGGLSTDTQYFGPGTRLTVL.

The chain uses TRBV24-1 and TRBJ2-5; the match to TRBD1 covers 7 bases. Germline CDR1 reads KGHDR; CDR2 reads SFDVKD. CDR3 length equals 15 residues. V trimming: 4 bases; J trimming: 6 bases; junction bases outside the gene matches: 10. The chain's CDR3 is CATSDPGQGGQTQYF. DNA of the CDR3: TGTGCCACCAGTGACCCGGGACAAGGGGGCCAGACCCAGTACTTC.

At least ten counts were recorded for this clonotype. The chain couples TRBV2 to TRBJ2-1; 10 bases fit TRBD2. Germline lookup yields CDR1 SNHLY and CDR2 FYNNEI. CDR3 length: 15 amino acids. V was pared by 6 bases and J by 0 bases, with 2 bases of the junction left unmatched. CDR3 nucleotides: TGTGCCAGCAGGAGACTAGCGGGCTCCTACAATGAGCAGTTCTTC. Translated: CASRRLAGSYNEQFF.

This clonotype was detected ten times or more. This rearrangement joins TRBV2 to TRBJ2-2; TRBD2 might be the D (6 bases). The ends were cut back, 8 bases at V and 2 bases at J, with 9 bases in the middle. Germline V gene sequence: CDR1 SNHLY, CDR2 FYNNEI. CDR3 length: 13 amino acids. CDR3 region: CASRGLNTGELFF. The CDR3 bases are TGTGCCAGCCGGGGACTTAACACCGGGGAGCTGTTTTTT.

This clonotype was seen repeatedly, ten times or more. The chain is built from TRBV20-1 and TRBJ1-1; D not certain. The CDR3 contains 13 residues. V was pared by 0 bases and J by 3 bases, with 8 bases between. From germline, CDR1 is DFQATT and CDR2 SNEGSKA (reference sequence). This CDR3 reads CSAREGDYTEAFF. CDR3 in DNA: TGCAGTGCTAGAGAGGGAGACTACACTGAAGCTTTCTTT.

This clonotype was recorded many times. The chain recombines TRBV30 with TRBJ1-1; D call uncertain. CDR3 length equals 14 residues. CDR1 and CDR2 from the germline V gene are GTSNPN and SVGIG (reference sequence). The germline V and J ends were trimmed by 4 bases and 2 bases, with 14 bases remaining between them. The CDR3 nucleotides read TGTGCCTGGATACCGAGTGTCGTAAACACTGAAGCTTTCTTT. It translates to CAWIPSVVNTEAFF. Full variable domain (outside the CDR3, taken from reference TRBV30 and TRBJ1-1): SQTIHQWPATLVQPVGSPLSLECTVEGTSNPNLYWYRQAAGRGLQLLFYSVGIGQISSEVPQNLSASRPQDRQFILSSKKLLLSDSGFYLCAWIPSVVNTEAFFGQGTRLTVV.

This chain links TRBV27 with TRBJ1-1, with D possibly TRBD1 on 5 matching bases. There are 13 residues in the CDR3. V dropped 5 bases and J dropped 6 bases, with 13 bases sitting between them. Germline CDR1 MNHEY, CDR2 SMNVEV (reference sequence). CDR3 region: CASSPRAQAEAFF. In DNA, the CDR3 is TGTGCCAGCAGTCCCAGGGCCCAGGCTGAAGCTTTCTTT.

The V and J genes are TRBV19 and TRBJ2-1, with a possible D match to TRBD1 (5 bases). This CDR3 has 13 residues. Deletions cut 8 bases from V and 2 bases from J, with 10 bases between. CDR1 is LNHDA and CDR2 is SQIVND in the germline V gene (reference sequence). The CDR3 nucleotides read TGTGCCAGTTGGGGCTACCCCTACAATGAGCAGTTCTTC. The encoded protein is CASWGYPYNEQFF. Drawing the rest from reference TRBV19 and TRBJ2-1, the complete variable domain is DGGITQSPKYLFRKEGQNVTLSCEQNLNHDAMYWYRQDPGQGLRLIYYSQIVNDFQKGDIAEGYSVSREKKESFPLTVTSAQKNPTAFYLCASWGYPYNEQFFGPGTRLTVL.

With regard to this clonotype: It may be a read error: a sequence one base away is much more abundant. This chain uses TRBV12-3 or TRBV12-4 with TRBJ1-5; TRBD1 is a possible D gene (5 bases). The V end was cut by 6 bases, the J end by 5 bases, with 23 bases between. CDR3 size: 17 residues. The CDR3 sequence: CASRGGPITGPHQPQHF. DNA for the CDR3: TGTGCCAGCAGGGGAGGACCAATAACAGGCCCCCATCAGCCCCAGCATTTT.

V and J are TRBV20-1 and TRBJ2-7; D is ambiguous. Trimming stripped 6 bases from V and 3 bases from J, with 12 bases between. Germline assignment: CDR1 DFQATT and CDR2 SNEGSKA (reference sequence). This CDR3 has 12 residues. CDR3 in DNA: TGCAGTGCACCCCTTTGGGGCTACGAGCAGTACTTC. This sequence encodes CSAPLWGYEQYF.

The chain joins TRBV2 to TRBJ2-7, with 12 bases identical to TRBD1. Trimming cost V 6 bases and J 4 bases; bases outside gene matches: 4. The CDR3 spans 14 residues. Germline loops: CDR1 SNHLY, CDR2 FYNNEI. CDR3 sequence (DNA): TGTGCCAGCAGGCCGGGACAGGGGGCATACGAGCAGTACTTC. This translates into CASRPGQGAYEQYF.

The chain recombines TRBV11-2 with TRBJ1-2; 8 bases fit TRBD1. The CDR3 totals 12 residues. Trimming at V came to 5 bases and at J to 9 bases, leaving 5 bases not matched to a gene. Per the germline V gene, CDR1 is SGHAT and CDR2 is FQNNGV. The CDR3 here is CASSRTGLSYTF. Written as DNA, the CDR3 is TGTGCCAGCAGCAGGACAGGGTTGAGCTACACCTTC.

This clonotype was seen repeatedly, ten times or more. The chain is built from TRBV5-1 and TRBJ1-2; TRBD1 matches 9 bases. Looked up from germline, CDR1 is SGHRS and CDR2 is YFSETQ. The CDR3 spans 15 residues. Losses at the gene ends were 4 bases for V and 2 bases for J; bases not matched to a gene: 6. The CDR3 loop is CASSPGQGGNYGYTF. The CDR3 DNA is TGCGCCAGCAGCCCGGGACAGGGTGGGAACTATGGCTACACCTTC.

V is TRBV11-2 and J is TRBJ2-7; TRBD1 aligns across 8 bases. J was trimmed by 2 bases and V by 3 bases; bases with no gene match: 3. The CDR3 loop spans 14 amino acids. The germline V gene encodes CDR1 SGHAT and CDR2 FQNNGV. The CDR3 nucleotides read TGTGCCAGCAGCTTTAACAGGGGGGCCTACGAGCAGTACTTC. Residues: CASSFNRGAYEQYF.

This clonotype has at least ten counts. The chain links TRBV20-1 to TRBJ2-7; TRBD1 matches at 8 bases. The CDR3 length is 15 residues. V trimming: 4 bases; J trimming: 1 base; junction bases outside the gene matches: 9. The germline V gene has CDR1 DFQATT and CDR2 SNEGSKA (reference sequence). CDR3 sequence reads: CSANPGQVPSYEQYF. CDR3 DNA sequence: TGCAGTGCTAATCCGGGACAGGTGCCATCCTACGAGCAGTACTTC.